A selection of T cell receptor beta chains follows, all from one sample in a study of blood T cell repertoires in COVID-19. TCRdb's table, derived via immunoSEQ multiplex PCR, lists solely in-frame clones and lacks some. The table shows roughly 380,000 clones, with 80% to 90% occurring only once. The sequencing input was PBMCs or T cells enriched from blood (not recorded which). The receptors here all came from a man aged 25 to 40 who had recovered from COVID-19. The CDR3 runs from the conserved cysteine through the conserved F or W. A D gene is named only where the DNA matches it firmly. Only some rows state a clone size, as once, few, many or a class for expanded clones.

D gene,clone size,V gene,J gene,CDR3 protein,CDR3 DNA
.,.,TRBV19,TRBJ1-4,CASSIQAKPLFF,TGTGCCAGTAGTATACAGGCAAAGCCGTTGTTTTTT
.,.,TRBV12-5,TRBJ1-1,CASGSTPEAFF,TGTGCTAGTGGTTCTACCCCCGAAGCTTTCTTT
TRBD1,.,TRBV29-1,TRBJ1-1,CSATSGTGSPEAFF,TGCAGCGCAACCTCCGGGACAGGGTCCCCTGAAGCTTTCTTT
.,once,TRBV19,TRBJ2-7,CASSILNEQYF,TGTGCCAGTAGTATTTTAAACGAGCAGTACTTC
TRBD1,.,TRBV12-3/TRBV12-4,TRBJ1-5,CASSSRTGTPQHF,TGTGCCAGCAGTTCCAGGACAGGGACGCCCCAGCATTTT
TRBD1,.,TRBV10-3,TRBJ2-3,CAISGRTGPTDTQYF,TGTGCCATCAGTGGACGGACAGGCCCCACAGATACGCAGTATTTT
.,.,TRBV4-1,TRBJ2-1,CASSGKRGTYNEQFF,TGCGCCAGCAGTGGCAAGCGAGGGACCTACAATGAGCAGTTCTTC
TRBD1,.,TRBV2,TRBJ1-4,CASTGLGQGREKLFF,TGTGCCAGCACCGGTTTGGGACAGGGACGTGAAAAACTGTTTTTT
TRBD1,once,TRBV7-2,TRBJ2-5,CASSMGGTGIQETQYF,TGTGCCAGCAGCATGGGAGGGACAGGGATACAAGAGACCCAGTACTTC
.,.,TRBV30,TRBJ2-3,CAWSPGTDTQYF,TGTGCCTGGTCCCCGGGCACAGATACGCAGTATTTT
TRBD1,.,TRBV5-4,TRBJ1-2,CASSRTGGSYGYTF,TGTGCCAGCAGCAGAACAGGGGGCAGTTATGGCTACACCTTC
TRBD2,.,TRBV5-8,TRBJ2-1,CASPLAGGQETEQFF,TGTGCCAGCCCGTTAGCGGGGGGGCAAGAAACTGAGCAGTTCTTC
TRBD1,once,TRBV6-2/TRBV6-3,TRBJ1-2,CASSSQGVLDGYTF,TGTGCCAGCAGTTCTCAGGGGGTTCTGGATGGCTACACCTTC
.,.,TRBV9,TRBJ2-7,CASSVGRTAGRYEQYF,TGTGCCAGCAGCGTTGGGAGGACGGCAGGGCGCTACGAGCAGTACTTC
TRBD1,.,TRBV30,TRBJ1-4,CAWSDAGGFEKLFF,TGTGCCTGGAGTGACGCAGGGGGCTTCGAAAAACTGTTTTTT
TRBD1,.,TRBV19,TRBJ1-4,CASRARQGAEKLFF,TGTGCCAGTAGGGCGAGACAGGGGGCCGAAAAACTGTTTTTT
.,.,TRBV9,TRBJ1-1,CASSVLAGTEAFF,TGTGCCAGCAGCGTACTAGCCGGCACTGAAGCTTTCTTT
.,.,TRBV3-1/TRBV3-2,TRBJ2-1,CASSQRYNEQFF,TGTGCCAGCAGCCAACGGTACAATGAGCAGTTCTTC
TRBD1,few,TRBV7-9,TRBJ2-3,CASSLDRGEADTQYF,TGTGCCAGCAGCTTAGACAGGGGGGAAGCAGATACGCAGTATTTT
TRBD1,once,TRBV28,TRBJ2-1,CASSERDRGIFF,TGTGCCAGCAGTGAAAGGGACAGGGGAATCTTCTTC
.,.,TRBV6-1,TRBJ1-1,CASSEYSSNSEAFF,TGTGCCAGCAGTGAATATAGTTCAAACTCTGAAGCTTTCTTT
.,.,TRBV10-1,TRBJ2-7,CASSEVPTGEQYF,TGCGCCAGCAGTGAGGTCCCGACGGGAGAGCAGTACTTC
TRBD2,.,TRBV6-1,TRBJ2-5,CASSEPASGTPETQYF,TGTGCCAGCAGTGAACCCGCTAGCGGAACCCCAGAGACCCAGTACTTC
.,.,TRBV19,TRBJ2-3,CASSSLHPDRVTDTQYF,TGTGCCAGTAGTTCTCTTCACCCCGATCGGGTCACAGATACGCAGTATTTT
.,few,TRBV19,TRBJ1-1,CASSIVTVRRTEAFF,TGTGCCAGTAGTATAGTCACAGTACGAAGGACTGAAGCTTTCTTT
.,.,TRBV9,TRBJ2-3,CASATGGGTDTQYF,TGTGCCAGCGCCACCGGGGGTGGCACAGATACGCAGTATTTT
.,.,TRBV23-1,TRBJ2-7,CASNFTTGTPEQYF,TGCGCCAGCAACTTCACGACGGGGACTCCGGAGCAGTACTTC
.,few,TRBV30,TRBJ2-3,CAWKLLTDTQYF,TGTGCCTGGAAACTTCTCACAGATACGCAGTATTTT
TRBD1,.,TRBV6-5,TRBJ2-7,CATQTLGTGDYEQYF,TGTGCCACCCAGACCCTCGGGACAGGGGACTACGAGCAGTACTTC
.,.,TRBV7-2,TRBJ1-1,CASSLHQAEAFF,TGTGCCAGCAGCTTGCACCAGGCCGAAGCTTTCTTT